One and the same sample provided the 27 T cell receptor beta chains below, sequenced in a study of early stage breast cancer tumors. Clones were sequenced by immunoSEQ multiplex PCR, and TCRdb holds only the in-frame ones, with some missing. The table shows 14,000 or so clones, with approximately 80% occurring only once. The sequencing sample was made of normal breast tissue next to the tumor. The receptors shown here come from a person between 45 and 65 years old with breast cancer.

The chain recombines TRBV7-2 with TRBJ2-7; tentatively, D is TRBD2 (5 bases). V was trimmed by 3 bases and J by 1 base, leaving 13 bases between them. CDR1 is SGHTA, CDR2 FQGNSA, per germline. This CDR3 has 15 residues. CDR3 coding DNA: TGTGCCAGCAGCTTTGCGGGCCCCGGTTCCTACGAGCAGTACTTC. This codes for CASSFAGPGSYEQYF.

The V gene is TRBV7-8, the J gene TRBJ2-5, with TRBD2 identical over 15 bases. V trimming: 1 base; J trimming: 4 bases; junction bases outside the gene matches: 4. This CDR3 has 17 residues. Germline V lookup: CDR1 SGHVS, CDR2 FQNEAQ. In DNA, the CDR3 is TGTGCCAGCAGCTTAGAGGGACTAGCGGGAGGAGGAGAGACCCAGTACTTC. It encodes CASSLEGLAGGGETQYF.

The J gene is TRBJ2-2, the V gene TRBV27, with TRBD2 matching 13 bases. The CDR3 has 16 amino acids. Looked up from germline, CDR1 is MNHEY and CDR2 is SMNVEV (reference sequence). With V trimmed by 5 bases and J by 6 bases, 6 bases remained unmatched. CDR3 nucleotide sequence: TGTGCCAGCAGTCCCAAACTAGCGGGAGGGCCCGGGGAGCTGTTTTTT. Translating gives CASSPKLAGGPGELFF.

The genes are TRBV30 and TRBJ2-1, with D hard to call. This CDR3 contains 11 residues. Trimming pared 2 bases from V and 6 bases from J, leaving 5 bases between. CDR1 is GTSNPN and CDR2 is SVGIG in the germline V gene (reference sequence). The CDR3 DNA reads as TGTGCCTGGAGTTTGTCCAATGAGCAGTTCTTC. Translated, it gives CAWSLSNEQFF.

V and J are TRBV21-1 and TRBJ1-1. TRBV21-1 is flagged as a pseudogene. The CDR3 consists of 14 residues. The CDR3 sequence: CASRGGAWNTEAFF. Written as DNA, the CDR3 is TGTGCCAGCAGAGGGGGGGCATGGAACACTGAAGCTTTCTTT.

Written as DNA, the CDR3 is TGTGCCAGCAGCGCTGCCGGTCCCCCCTACGAGCAGTACTTC. This codes for CASSAAGPPYEQYF. The chain links TRBV7-2 to TRBJ2-7; D unresolved. Germline-derived CDR1 and CDR2 are SGHTA and FQGNSA. V was pared by 5 bases and J by 2 bases, with 13 bases between. The CDR3 sequence is 14 residues long.

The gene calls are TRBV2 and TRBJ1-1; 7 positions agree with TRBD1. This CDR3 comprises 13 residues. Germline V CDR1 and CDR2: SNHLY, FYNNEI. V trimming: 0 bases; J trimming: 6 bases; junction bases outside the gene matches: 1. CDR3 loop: CASSEAGTAEAFF. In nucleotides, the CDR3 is TGTGCCAGCAGTGAAGCTGGGACAGCTGAAGCTTTCTTT.

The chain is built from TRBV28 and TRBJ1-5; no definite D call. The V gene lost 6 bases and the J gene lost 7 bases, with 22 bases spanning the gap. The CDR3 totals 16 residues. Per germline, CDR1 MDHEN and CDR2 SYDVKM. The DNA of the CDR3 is TGTGCCAGCAGACTTTTATCCAGATTCGAAACACAGCCCCAGCATTTT. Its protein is CASRLLSRFETQPQHF.

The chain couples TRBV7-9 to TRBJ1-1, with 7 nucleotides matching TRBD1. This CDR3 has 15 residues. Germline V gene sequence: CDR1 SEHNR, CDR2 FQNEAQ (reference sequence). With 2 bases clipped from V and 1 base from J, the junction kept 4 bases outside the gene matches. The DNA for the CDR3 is TGTGCCAGCAGCTTACAGGGGGGAGGGAACACTGAAGCTTTCTTT. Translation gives CASSLQGGGNTEAFF.

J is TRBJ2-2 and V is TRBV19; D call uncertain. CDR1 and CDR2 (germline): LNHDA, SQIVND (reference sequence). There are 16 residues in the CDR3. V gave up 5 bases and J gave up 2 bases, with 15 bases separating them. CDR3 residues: CASSAAIKANTGELFF. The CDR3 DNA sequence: TGTGCCAGTAGTGCCGCGATTAAGGCCAACACCGGGGAGCTGTTTTTT.

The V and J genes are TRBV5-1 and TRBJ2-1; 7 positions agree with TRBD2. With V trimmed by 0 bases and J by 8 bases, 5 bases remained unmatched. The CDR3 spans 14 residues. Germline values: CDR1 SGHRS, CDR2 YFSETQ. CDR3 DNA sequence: TGCGCCAGCAGCTTGGGGCAGGGAGGGGATGAGCAGTTCTTC. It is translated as CASSLGQGGDEQFF.

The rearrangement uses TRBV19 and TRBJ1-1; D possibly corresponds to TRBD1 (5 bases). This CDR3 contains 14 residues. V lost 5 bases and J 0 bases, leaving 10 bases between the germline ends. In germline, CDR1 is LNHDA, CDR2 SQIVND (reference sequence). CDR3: CASSASGLNTEAFF. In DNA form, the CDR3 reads TGTGCCAGTAGTGCCTCGGGACTGAACACTGAAGCTTTCTTT. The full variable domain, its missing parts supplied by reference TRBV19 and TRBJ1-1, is DGGITQSPKYLFRKEGQNVTLSCEQNLNHDAMYWYRQDPGQGLRLIYYSQIVNDFQKGDIAEGYSVSREKKESFPLTVTSAQKNPTAFYLCASSASGLNTEAFFGQGTRLTVV.

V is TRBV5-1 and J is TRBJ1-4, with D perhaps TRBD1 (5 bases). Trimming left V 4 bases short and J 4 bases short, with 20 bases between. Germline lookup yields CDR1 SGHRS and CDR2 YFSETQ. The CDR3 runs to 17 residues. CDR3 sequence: CASSQSPGTPNNEKLFF. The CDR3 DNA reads TGCGCCAGCAGCCAGTCCCCCGGGACGCCAAATAATGAAAAACTGTTTTTT.

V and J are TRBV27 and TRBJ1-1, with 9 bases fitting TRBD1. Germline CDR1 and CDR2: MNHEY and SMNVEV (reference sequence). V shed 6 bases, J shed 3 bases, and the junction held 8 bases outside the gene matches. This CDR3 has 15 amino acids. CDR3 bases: TGTGCCAGCAGCCGAGACAGGGGGGGATACACTGAAGCTTTCTTT. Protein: CASSRDRGGYTEAFF.

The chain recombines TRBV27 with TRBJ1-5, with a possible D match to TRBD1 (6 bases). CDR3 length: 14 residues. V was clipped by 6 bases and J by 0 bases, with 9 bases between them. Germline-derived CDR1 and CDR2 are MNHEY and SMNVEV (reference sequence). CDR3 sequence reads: CASSHRDSNQPQHF. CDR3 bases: TGTGCCAGCAGCCACAGGGATAGCAATCAGCCCCAGCATTTT.

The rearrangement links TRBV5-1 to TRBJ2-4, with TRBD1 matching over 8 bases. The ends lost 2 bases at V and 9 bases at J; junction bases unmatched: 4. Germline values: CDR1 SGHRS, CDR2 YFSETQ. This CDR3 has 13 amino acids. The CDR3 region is CASSFGQGGIQYF. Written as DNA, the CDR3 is TGCGCCAGCAGCTTCGGACAGGGAGGCATTCAGTACTTC.

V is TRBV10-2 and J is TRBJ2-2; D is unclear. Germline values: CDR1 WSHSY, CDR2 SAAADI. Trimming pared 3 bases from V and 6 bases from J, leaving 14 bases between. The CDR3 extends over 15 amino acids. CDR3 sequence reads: CASSDGSGWSGELFF. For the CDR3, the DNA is TGCGCCAGCAGTGATGGGTCAGGTTGGTCCGGGGAGCTGTTTTTT.

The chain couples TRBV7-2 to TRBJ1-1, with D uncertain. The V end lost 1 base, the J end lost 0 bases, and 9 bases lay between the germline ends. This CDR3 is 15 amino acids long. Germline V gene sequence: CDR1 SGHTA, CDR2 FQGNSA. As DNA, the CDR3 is TGTGCCAGCAGCTTAGAAACGCTCTTGAACACTGAAGCTTTCTTT. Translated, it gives CASSLETLLNTEAFF. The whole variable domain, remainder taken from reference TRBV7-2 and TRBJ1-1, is GAGVSQSPSNKVTEKGKDVELRCDPISGHTALYWYRQSLGQGLEFLIYFQGNSAPDKSGLPSDRFSAERTGGSVSTLTIQRTQQEDSAVYLCASSLETLLNTEAFFGQGTRLTVV.

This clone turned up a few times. CDR3 region: CASSLDPGRGGNIQYF. The CDR3 bases are TGTGCCAGCAGCTTAGACCCGGGGAGGGGAGGAAACATTCAGTACTTC. J is TRBJ2-4 and V is TRBV7-2; 7 bases are a match to TRBD2. J gave up 6 bases and V 1 base, and 9 bases lay outside the gene matches. The CDR3 extends over 16 amino acids. CDR1 SGHTA and CDR2 FQGNSA come from the germline V gene. The variable domain in full, with the rest retrieved from reference TRBV7-2 and TRBJ2-4, is GAGVSQSPSNKVTEKGKDVELRCDPISGHTALYWYRQSLGQGLEFLIYFQGNSAPDKSGLPSDRFSAERTGGSVSTLTIQRTQQEDSAVYLCASSLDPGRGGNIQYFGAGTRLSVL.

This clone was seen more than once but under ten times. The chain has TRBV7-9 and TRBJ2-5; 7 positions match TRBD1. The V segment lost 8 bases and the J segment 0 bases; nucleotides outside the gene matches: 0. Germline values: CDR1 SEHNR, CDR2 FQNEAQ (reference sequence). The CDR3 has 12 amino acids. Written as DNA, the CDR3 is TGTGCCAGCGGGACAGACCAAGAGACCCAGTACTTC. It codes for CASGTDQETQYF.

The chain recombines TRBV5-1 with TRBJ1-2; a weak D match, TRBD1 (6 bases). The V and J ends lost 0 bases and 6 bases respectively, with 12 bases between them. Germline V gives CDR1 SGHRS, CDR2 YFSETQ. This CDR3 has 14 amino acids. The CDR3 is CASSLAAGADGYTF. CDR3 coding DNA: TGCGCCAGCAGCTTGGCCGCGGGGGCTGATGGCTACACCTTC.

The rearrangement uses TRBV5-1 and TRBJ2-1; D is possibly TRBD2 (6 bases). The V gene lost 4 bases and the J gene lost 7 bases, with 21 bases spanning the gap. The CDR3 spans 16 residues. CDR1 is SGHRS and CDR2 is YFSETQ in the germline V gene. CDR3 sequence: CASSPPGAGPYNEQFF. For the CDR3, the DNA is TGCGCCAGCAGCCCCCCCGGGGCGGGACCGTATAATGAGCAGTTCTTC.

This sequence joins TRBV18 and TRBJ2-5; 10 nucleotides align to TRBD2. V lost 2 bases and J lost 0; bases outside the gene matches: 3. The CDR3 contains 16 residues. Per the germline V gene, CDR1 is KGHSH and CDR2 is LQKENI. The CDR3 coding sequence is TGTGCCAGCTCACCAAGGACTAGCGGAAACCAAGAGACCCAGTACTTC. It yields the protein CASSPRTSGNQETQYF.

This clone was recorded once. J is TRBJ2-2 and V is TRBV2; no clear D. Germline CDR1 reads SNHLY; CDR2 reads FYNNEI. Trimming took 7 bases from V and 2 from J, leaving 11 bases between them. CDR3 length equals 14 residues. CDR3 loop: CASKTDYNTGELFF. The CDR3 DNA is TGTGCCAGCAAAACAGATTATAACACCGGGGAGCTGTTTTTT.

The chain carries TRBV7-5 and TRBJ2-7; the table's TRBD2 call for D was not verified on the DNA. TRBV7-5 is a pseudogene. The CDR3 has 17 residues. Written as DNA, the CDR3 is TGTGTCAGAAGCTTAGGCCGAGGCGGAAAGAATTTCTACGAGCAGTACTTC. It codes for CVRSLGRGGKNFYEQYF.

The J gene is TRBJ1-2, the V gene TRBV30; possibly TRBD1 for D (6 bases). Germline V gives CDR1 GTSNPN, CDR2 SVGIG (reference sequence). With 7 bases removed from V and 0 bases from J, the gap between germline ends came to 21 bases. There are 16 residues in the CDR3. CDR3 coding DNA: TGTGCCTCGGAAGGGACGGGGACACTAGCTAACTATGGCTACACCTTC. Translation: CASEGTGTLANYGYTF.

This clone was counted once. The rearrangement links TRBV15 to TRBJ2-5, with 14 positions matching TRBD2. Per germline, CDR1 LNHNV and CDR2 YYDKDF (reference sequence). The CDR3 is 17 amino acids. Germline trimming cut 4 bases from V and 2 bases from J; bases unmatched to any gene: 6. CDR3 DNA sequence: TGTGCCACCAGCACCGGGACTAGCGGGGGCCCGCAAGAGACCCAGTACTTC. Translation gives CATSTGTSGGPQETQYF.